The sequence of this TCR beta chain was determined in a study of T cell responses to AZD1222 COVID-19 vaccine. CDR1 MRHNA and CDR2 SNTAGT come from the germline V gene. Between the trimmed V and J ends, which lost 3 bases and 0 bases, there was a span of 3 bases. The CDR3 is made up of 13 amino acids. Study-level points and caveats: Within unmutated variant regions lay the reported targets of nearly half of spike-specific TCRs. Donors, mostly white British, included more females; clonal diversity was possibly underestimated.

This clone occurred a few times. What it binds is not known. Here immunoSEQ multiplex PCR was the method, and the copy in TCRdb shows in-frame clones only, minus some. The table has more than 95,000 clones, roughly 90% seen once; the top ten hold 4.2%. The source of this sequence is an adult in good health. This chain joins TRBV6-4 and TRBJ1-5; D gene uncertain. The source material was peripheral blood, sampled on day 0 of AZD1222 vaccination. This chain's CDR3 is CASSDGSNQPQHF. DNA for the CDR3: TGTGCCAGCAGTGATGGTAGCAATCAGCCCCAGCATTTT.